A single TCR beta chain is shown here with its context. Antigen specificity is unknown. The sample is drawn from a study of T cell responses to AZD1222 COVID-19 vaccine. The study's findings and limits: Researchers took repertoire samples only after the peak T cell response had come.

Here immunoSEQ multiplex PCR was the method, and the copy in TCRdb shows in-frame clones only, minus some. The table shows about 140,000 clones, with approximately 93% occurring only once. The V end was cut by 6 bases, the J end by 3 bases, with 15 bases between. Germline V gives CDR1 MNHEY, CDR2 SVGAGI. The CDR3 loop spans 14 amino acids. This sequence was found in an adult who had recovered from COVID-19. J is TRBJ2-7 and V is TRBV6-5; D is perhaps TRBD2 (6 bases). Here the sequenced sample was peripheral blood, taken after recovery from COVID-19. In DNA form, the CDR3 reads TGTGCCAGCAGCCCGGGACTTTTCGACTACGAGCAGTACTTC. This encodes CASSPGLFDYEQYF.